The 9 T cell receptor beta chains in this list originate from one sample, sequenced in a study of cytomegalovirus exposure and HLA in healthy donors. Use of 60 Vbeta and 13 Jbeta primers characterized the PCR. Measured with immunoSEQ multiplex PCR; TCRdb has only the in-frame clones, and not every one. Seen here are over 130,000 clones, 55% to 75% observed once, and the top ten hold roughly 7%. Source material: PBMCs. The receptors shown here come from a woman in her sixties or seventies in good health and CMV-seropositive.

The J gene is TRBJ2-5, the V gene TRBV7-9; D is possibly TRBD1 (5 bases). The length of the CDR3 is 15 residues. CDR1 SEHNR and CDR2 FQNEAQ come from the germline V gene (reference sequence). The V end lost 5 bases, the J end lost 5 bases, and 18 bases lay between the germline ends. For the CDR3, the DNA is TGTGCCAGCAGCCCTGGGGCCCAGGGATTGGAGACCCAGTACTTC. Translation: CASSPGAQGLETQYF.

The V gene is TRBV5-6, the J gene TRBJ2-1; D not certain. CDR1 is SGHDT and CDR2 is YYEEEE in the germline V gene. The CDR3 runs to 14 residues. The V end lost 1 base, the J end lost 5 bases, and 10 bases lay between the germline ends. CDR3 residues: CASSLRPLNNEQFF. As DNA, the CDR3 is TGTGCCAGCAGCTTGCGCCCCCTAAACAATGAGCAGTTCTTC.

This chain connects TRBV27 to TRBJ1-2, with no clear D. This CDR3 has 13 amino acids. The V gene lost 3 bases and the J gene lost 8 bases, with 13 bases spanning the gap. Germline V gene data show CDR1 as MNHEY and CDR2 as SMNVEV (reference sequence). As DNA, the CDR3 is TGTGCCAGCAGTTTCTCCGAGCGACCCGGCTACACCTTC. It translates to CASSFSERPGYTF.

The V gene is TRBV7-9, the J gene TRBJ1-3, with 7 bases matching TRBD1. The CDR3 extends over 14 amino acids. V gave up 4 bases and J gave up 3 bases; unmatched junction bases: 3. Germline CDR1 reads SEHNR; CDR2 reads FQNEAQ (reference sequence). DNA for the CDR3: TGTGCCAGCAGCTCCGGACAGGATGGAAACACCATATATTTT. Its translation: CASSSGQDGNTIYF.

The rearrangement uses TRBV6-5 and TRBJ1-2; TRBD1 is a possible D gene (5 bases). In germline, CDR1 is MNHEY, CDR2 SVGAGI. The CDR3 totals 13 residues. Trimming removed 2 bases from V and 8 bases from J, with 12 bases in between. The DNA of the CDR3 is TGTGCCAGCAGTTACCAAGGACACTCCGGCTACACCTTC. Protein product: CASSYQGHSGYTF.

As regards this clone: At one end, the junction sequence differs from germline, possibly due to a read error. The rearrangement links TRBV28 to TRBJ1-3, with a weak D call TRBD1 (6 bases). Germline CDR1 reads MDHEN; CDR2 reads SYDVKM. The CDR3 consists of 15 residues. CDR3 bases: TGTGCCAGCAGTCCCCTGGGGGGGGCTGGAAACGCCATATATTTT. It encodes CASSPLGGAGNAIYF.

The chain joins TRBV5-1 to TRBJ2-3; TRBD1 matches at 11 bases. Per the germline V gene, CDR1 is SGHRS and CDR2 is YFSETQ. J was trimmed by 5 bases and V by 4 bases; bases with no gene match: 6. The CDR3 length is 15 residues. In DNA, the CDR3 is TGCGCCAGCAGCCCGGGACAGGGGGGTGGAGATACGCAGTATTTT. Protein product: CASSPGQGGGDTQYF.

The V and J genes are TRBV7-2 and TRBJ2-1; no firm D call. V shed 4 bases and J shed 10 bases, with 14 bases lying between them. This CDR3 is built from 13 residues. CDR1 SGHTA and CDR2 FQGNSA come from the germline V gene. The CDR3 coding sequence is TGTGCCAGCAGCTCACAAACAGTGGGCGAGCAGTTCTTC. Its translation: CASSSQTVGEQFF.

The chain joins TRBV6-5 to TRBJ2-7; 8 bases agree with TRBD1. V trimming: 1 base; J trimming: 7 bases; junction bases outside the gene matches: 6. The CDR3 covers 14 residues. Germline lookup yields CDR1 MNHEY and CDR2 SVGAGI. As DNA, the CDR3 is TGTGCCAGCAGTTACTTAGACAGGGGTGGAGAGCAGTACTTC. Residues: CASSYLDRGGEQYF.